The 23 T cell receptor beta chains below all came from one sample that was sequenced in a study of cytomegalovirus exposure and HLA in healthy donors. The study ran its PCR with 60 Vbeta and 13 Jbeta primers. TCRdb's table, derived via immunoSEQ multiplex PCR, lists solely in-frame clones and lacks some. The data hold roughly 180,000 clones, with 75% to 90% observed a single time. Sample: PBMCs. Receptors originate from a boy aged 2 to 10 in good health and CMV-seronegative.

V gene TRBV13 combines with J gene TRBJ2-1; D ambiguous. Germline V gene sequence: CDR1 PRHDT, CDR2 FYEKMQ (reference sequence). V gave up 0 bases and J gave up 1 base, with 7 bases separating them. The CDR3 contains 15 residues. The CDR3 spells CASSLGLGSYNEQFF. In nucleotides, the CDR3 is TGTGCCAGCAGCTTAGGCCTAGGTTCCTACAATGAGCAGTTCTTC. The full variable domain, completed using reference TRBV13 and TRBJ2-1, is AAGVIQSPRHLIKEKRETATLKCYPIPRHDTVYWYQQGPGQDPQFLISFYEKMQSDKGSIPDRFSAQQFSDYHSELNMSSLELGDSALYFCASSLGLGSYNEQFFGPGTRLTVL.

The CDR3 DNA is TGTGCCAGTAGTACCGGGACAGGGCCCCTCGAGCAGTACTTC. This translates into CASSTGTGPLEQYF. The chain uses TRBV19 and TRBJ2-7, with TRBD1 identical over 9 bases. Germline trimming cut 4 bases from V and 6 bases from J; bases unmatched to any gene: 7. Germline values: CDR1 LNHDA, CDR2 SQIVND (reference sequence). The length of the CDR3 is 14 residues.

CDR3 in amino acids: CSVDASGTGELFF. DNA for the CDR3: TGCAGCGTTGATGCTAGCGGGACCGGGGAGCTGTTTTTT. This sequence joins TRBV29-1 and TRBJ2-2, with 8 bases that match TRBD2. The CDR3 has 13 amino acids. V trimming: 3 bases; J trimming: 5 bases; junction bases outside the gene matches: 2. The V gene's germline CDR1 is SQVTM and CDR2 ANQGSEA.

This CDR3 reads CASSLEATNEKLFF. CDR3 DNA: TGTGCCAGCAGCTTAGAGGCAACTAATGAAAAACTGTTTTTT. The rearrangement links TRBV5-8 to TRBJ1-4, with unresolved D. Trimming shortened V by 2 bases and J by 0 bases, and 5 bases separated the two germline ends. Germline CDR1 is SGHTS and CDR2 is YDEGEE. CDR3 length: 14 amino acids.

The rearrangement joins TRBV4-1 to TRBJ2-3; TRBD1 is a possible D gene (6 bases). V lost 0 bases to trimming and J lost 5 bases, with 18 bases between them. Germline CDR1 and CDR2: MGHRA and YSYEKL. There are 17 residues in the CDR3. DNA of the CDR3: TGCGCCAGCAGCCAAGAAGCGACAGGTGTAAGGGGAGATACGCAGTATTTT. This gives the protein CASSQEATGVRGDTQYF.

The chain has TRBV10-3 and TRBJ1-5; D is possibly TRBD1 (6 bases). The CDR3 extends over 12 amino acids. Trimming took off 11 bases at V and 7 bases at J, with 15 bases between the two ends. Germline V gene data show CDR1 as ENHRY and CDR2 as SYGVKD. The CDR3 DNA reads as TGTGCCTCCCGACACGACAGGCAGCCCCAGCATTTT. Encoded protein: CASRHDRQPQHF.

J is TRBJ2-7 and V is TRBV2; D call uncertain. This CDR3 region has 13 residues. Germline V gives CDR1 SNHLY, CDR2 FYNNEI. V was cut by 7 bases and J by 4 bases, with 14 bases left in between. The CDR3 coding sequence is TGTGCCAGCACGGCAGGCCAGACGTACGAGCAGTACGTC. Protein: CASTAGQTYEQYV.

The gene calls are TRBV29-1 and TRBJ2-3; D gene ambiguous. CDR1 and CDR2 (germline): SQVTM, ANQGSEA. The V end was cut by 4 bases, the J end by 0 bases, with 8 bases between. This CDR3 has 13 residues. DNA of the CDR3: TGCAGCGTTGGGGCCCGTAGCACAGATACGCAGTATTTT. Encoded protein: CSVGARSTDTQYF.

This clone has a single count. V usage is TRBV6-1 and J usage is TRBJ2-1; 14 bases line up with TRBD2. The CDR3 is made up of 15 amino acids. Germline CDR1 is MNHNS and CDR2 is SASEGT. Germline trimming cut 6 bases from V and 6 bases from J; bases unmatched to any gene: 4. The CDR3 nucleotides are TGTGCCAGCAGACTGGGACTAGCGGGAGTCAATGAGCAGTTCTTC. Encoded protein: CASRLGLAGVNEQFF.

This clone was counted between two and nine times. The CDR3: CASSQSSGSSGEQFF. The CDR3 DNA sequence: TGTGCCAGCAGCCAGTCGAGCGGGAGTTCAGGTGAGCAGTTCTTC. The chain recombines TRBV4-2 with TRBJ2-1; 8 bases line up with TRBD2. The CDR3 covers 15 residues. The V gene's germline CDR1 is LGHNA and CDR2 YNFKEQ. Unmatched junction bases numbered 10, after V lost 3 bases and J lost 9 bases.

This chain joins TRBV12-5 and TRBJ2-3; weak D call: TRBD1 (5 bases). V was cut by 1 base and J by 0 bases, with 11 bases left in between. The CDR3 runs to 16 residues. CDR1 and CDR2 (germline): LGHNT, FRNRAP. CDR3 nucleotide sequence: TGTGCTAGTGGTTTGGCCCGACAGACTAGCACAGATACGCAGTATTTT. It codes for CASGLARQTSTDTQYF. The full variable domain, completed using reference TRBV12-5 and TRBJ2-3, is DARVTQTPRHKVTEMGQEVTMRCQPILGHNTVFWYRQTMMQGLELLAYFRNRAPLDDSGMPKDRFSAEMPDATLATLKIQPSEPRDSAVYFCASGLARQTSTDTQYFGPGTRLTVL.

This chain joins TRBV11-2 and TRBJ2-1; TRBD2 matches 7 bases. Germline V gene sequence: CDR1 SGHAT, CDR2 FQNNGV. V was clipped by 7 bases and J by 0 bases; unmatched bases: 12. The CDR3 covers 17 residues. The CDR3 spells CASTMTPGGGSYNEQFF. CDR3 DNA: TGTGCCAGCACAATGACTCCGGGAGGTGGCTCCTACAATGAGCAGTTCTTC.

V is TRBV7-9 and J is TRBJ2-1; D ambiguous. V lost 5 bases and J lost 0, with 14 bases in between. The CDR3 covers 16 residues. CDR1 and CDR2 (germline): SEHNR, FQNEAQ (reference sequence). For the CDR3, the DNA is TGTGCCAGCAGCCGCTTTACCGGGTCCTCCTACAATGAGCAGTTCTTC. As protein: CASSRFTGSSYNEQFF.

CDR3 coding DNA: TGTGCCAGCAGTCTACGGGCGGGGGGGCCTAACAATGAGCAGTTCTTC. It yields the protein CASSLRAGGPNNEQFF. The chain joins TRBV7-6 to TRBJ2-1; 9 bases are shared with TRBD2. V was clipped by 6 bases and J by 5 bases; unmatched bases: 11. The CDR3 runs 16 residues. CDR1 and CDR2 (germline): SGHVS, FNYEAQ.

The rearrangement links TRBV19 to TRBJ1-1; D might be TRBD1 (5 bases). V was trimmed by 9 bases and J by 0 bases, leaving 11 bases between them. CDR3 length equals 13 residues. CDR1 LNHDA and CDR2 SQIVND come from the germline V gene (reference sequence). CDR3 nucleotide sequence: TGTGCCAGCTCGGGACTTCTGAACACTGAAGCTTTCTTT. Protein: CASSGLLNTEAFF.

The chain has TRBV7-9 and TRBJ2-1; 7 nucleotides align to TRBD2. V lost 1 base and J lost 3; bases outside the gene matches: 12. This CDR3 is built from 18 residues. The germline gives CDR1 SEHNR, CDR2 FQNEAQ (reference sequence). This CDR3 reads CASSLGLAVGNYYNEQFF. As DNA, the CDR3 is TGTGCCAGCAGCTTAGGCCTAGCGGTGGGGAACTACTACAATGAGCAGTTCTTC.

This clone was picked up a small number of times. The genes are TRBV9 and TRBJ2-1; 9 bases line up with TRBD2. Per the germline V gene, CDR1 is SGDLS and CDR2 is YYNGEE. The CDR3 spans 18 residues. The ends lost 0 bases at V and 0 bases at J; junction bases unmatched: 7. Here the CDR3 DNA reads TGTGCCAGCAGCGTAGATCCTAGCGGGATCTACTCCTACAATGAGCAGTTCTTC. Protein sequence: CASSVDPSGIYSYNEQFF. The whole variable domain, filled in from reference TRBV9 and TRBJ2-1, reads DSGVTQTPKHLITATGQRVTLRCSPRSGDLSVYWYQQSLDQGLQFLIQYYNGEERAKGNILERFSAQQFPDLHSELNLSSLELGDSALYFCASSVDPSGIYSYNEQFFGPGTRLTVL.

V is TRBV7-6 and J is TRBJ1-1, with TRBD1 identical over 10 bases. Trimming cost V 5 bases and J 3 bases; bases outside gene matches: 3. Germline-derived CDR1 and CDR2 are SGHVS and FNYEAQ. This CDR3 is built from 14 residues. CDR3 bases: TGTGCCAGCAGCCTCGGGACAGGGGACACTGAAGCTTTCTTT. Amino acid sequence: CASSLGTGDTEAFF.

This chain uses TRBV30 with TRBJ2-6; D may be TRBD2 (5 bases). The CDR3 has 14 amino acids. Trimming stripped 5 bases from V and 0 bases from J, with 8 bases between. Germline values: CDR1 GTSNPN, CDR2 SVGIG (reference sequence). CDR3 in DNA: TGTGCCTGGCGGGGTTTCTCTGGGGCCAACGTCCTGACTTTC. Translating it yields CAWRGFSGANVLTF.

This chain connects TRBV27 to TRBJ1-1; the match to TRBD1 covers 8 bases. This CDR3 is 13 amino acids long. Germline values: CDR1 MNHEY, CDR2 SMNVEV (reference sequence). The ends lost 6 bases at V and 3 bases at J; junction bases unmatched: 3. The CDR3 spells CASRVTGDTEAFF. The CDR3 bases are TGTGCCAGCAGGGTGACAGGGGACACTGAAGCTTTCTTT.

The V call is TRBV5-6, the J call TRBJ2-1; 7 bases line up with TRBD1. The CDR3 sequence is 14 residues long. Germline V lookup: CDR1 SGHDT, CDR2 YYEEEE. V was clipped by 6 bases and J by 1 base; unmatched bases: 4. The CDR3 loop reads CASKGAGSYNEQFF. As DNA, the CDR3 is TGTGCCAGCAAGGGGGCCGGGTCCTACAATGAGCAGTTCTTC.

This chain uses TRBV29-1 with TRBJ2-5; tentative D call: TRBD1 (6 bases). Judging by the DNA end, TRBJ2-7 fits better; the J call may be wrong. Germline assignment: CDR1 SQVTM and CDR2 ANQGSEA. This CDR3 is 12 amino acids long. DNA of the CDR3: TGCAGCGTTGTTGCAGGGGCGGACGAGCAGTACTTC. The encoded protein is CSVVAGADEQYF.

The genes are TRBV5-4 and TRBJ2-7; 13 nucleotides match TRBD2. Per germline, CDR1 SGHNT and CDR2 YYREEE (reference sequence). CDR3 length equals 15 residues. V lost 4 bases, J lost 2 bases, and 3 bases stayed unmatched. The CDR3: CASSTGTSGTYEQYF. CDR3 bases: TGTGCCAGCAGCACTGGGACTAGCGGGACCTACGAGCAGTACTTC.